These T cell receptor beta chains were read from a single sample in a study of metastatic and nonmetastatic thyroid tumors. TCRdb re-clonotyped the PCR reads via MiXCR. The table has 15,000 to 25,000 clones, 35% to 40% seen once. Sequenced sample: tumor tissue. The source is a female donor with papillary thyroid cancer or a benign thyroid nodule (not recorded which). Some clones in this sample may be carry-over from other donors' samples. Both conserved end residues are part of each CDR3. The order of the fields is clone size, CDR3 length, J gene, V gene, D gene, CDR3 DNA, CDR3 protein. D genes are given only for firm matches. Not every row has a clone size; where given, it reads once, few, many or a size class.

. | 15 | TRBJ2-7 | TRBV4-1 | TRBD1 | TGCGCCAGCAGCCTCCGGGACAGGATGTTTGACGAGCAGTACTTC | CASSLRDRMFDEQYF
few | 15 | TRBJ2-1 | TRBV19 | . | TGTGCCAGTAGTAGGTCAGGGAGCTCCTACAATGAGCAGTTCTTC | CASSRSGSSYNEQFF
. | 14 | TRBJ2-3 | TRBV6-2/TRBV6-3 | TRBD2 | TGTGCCAGCAAAGAGGGCGGGAGGGCAGATACGCAGTATTTT | CASKEGGRADTQYF
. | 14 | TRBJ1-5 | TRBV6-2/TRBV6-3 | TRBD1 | TGTGCCAGCATGGGACAGTATAGCAATCAGCCCCAGCATTTT | CASMGQYSNQPQHF
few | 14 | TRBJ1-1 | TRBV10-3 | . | TGTGCCATCAGTAGGGAGGGGTCGAACACTGAAGCTTTCTTT | CAISREGSNTEAFF
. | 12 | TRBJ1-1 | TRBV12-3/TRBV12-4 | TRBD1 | TGTGCCAGCACCTACAGGGGCACTGAAGCTTTCTTT | CASTYRGTEAFF
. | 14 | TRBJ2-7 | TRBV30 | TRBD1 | TGTGCCTGGACCCCCGGGACAGGCAGTCCCCAGCAGTACTTC | CAWTPGTGSPQQYF
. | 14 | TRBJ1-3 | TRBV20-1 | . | TGCAGTGCTTTTGACAGGAACTCTGGAAACACCATATATTTT | CSAFDRNSGNTIYF
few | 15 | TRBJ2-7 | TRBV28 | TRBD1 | TGTGCCAGCAGCGGGACAGGGTCTCCCTTCTACGAGCAGTACTTC | CASSGTGSPFYEQYF
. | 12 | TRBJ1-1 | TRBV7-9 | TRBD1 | TGTGCCAGCAGTTCGATACAGGGGACAGCTTTCTTT | CASSSIQGTAFF
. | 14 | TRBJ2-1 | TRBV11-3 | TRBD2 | TGTGCCAGCAGAACTAGCGGGAGCCTAAATGAGCAGTTCTTC | CASRTSGSLNEQFF
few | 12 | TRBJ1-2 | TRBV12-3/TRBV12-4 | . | TGTGCCAGCAGTTCACGTCCCTATGGCTACACCTTC | CASSSRPYGYTF
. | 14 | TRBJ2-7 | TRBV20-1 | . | TGCAGTGCTAGCAACTCCCAGGTGGGCTACGAGCAGTACTTC | CSASNSQVGYEQYF
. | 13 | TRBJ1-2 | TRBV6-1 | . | TGTGCCAGCAGGAGGGAAGCTAACTATGGCTACACCTTC | CASRREANYGYTF
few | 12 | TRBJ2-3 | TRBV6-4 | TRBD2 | TGTACCAGCATAGCGGGATTGTTTACGCAGTATTTT | CTSIAGLFTQYF
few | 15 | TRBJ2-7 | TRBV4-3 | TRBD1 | TGCGCCAGCAGCCAAGATTCGACAGGGGCCTTCGAGCAGTACTTC | CASSQDSTGAFEQYF
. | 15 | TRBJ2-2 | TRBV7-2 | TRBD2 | TGTGCCAGCAGCTTGGCGGGAGTCGGAACCGGGGAGCTGTTTTTT | CASSLAGVGTGELFF
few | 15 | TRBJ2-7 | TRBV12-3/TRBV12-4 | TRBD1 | TGTGCCAGCAGCAGTAGACAGGGGGCGGGTTACGAGCAGTACTTC | CASSSRQGAGYEQYF
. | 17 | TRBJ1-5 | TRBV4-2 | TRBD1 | TGTGCCAGCAGCCAGACCGGGACAGGGCCTAGCAATCAGCCCCAGCATTTT | CASSQTGTGPSNQPQHF
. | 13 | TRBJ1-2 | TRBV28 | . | TGTGCCAGCAGTTTCGGGGTGGGGTATGGCTACACCTTC | CASSFGVGYGYTF
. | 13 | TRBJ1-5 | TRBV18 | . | TGTGCCAGCTCACCCGCAGCGGATCAGCCCCAGCATTTT | CASSPAADQPQHF
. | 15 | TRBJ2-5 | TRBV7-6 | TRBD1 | TGTGCCAGCAGCTTAGTCGCAGGGGGTCTGGAGACCCAGTACTTC | CASSLVAGGLETQYF
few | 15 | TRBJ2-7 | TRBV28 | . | TGTGCCAGCAGTTTAAGTGGGGGTGTGGACTACGAGCAGTACTTC | CASSLSGGVDYEQYF
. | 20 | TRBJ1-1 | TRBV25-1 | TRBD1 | TGTGCCAGCAGCCGTTATCCCTTAACCACAGGGGGCGTTGGGAACACTGAAGCTTTCTTT | CASSRYPLTTGGVGNTEAFF
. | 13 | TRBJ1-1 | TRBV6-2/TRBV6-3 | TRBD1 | TGTGCAAGCAGTTCCCAGGGGGACACTGATGCTTTCTTT | CASSSQGDTDAFF
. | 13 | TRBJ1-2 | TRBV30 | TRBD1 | TGTGCCTGGAGTCCCGGGACAGGGGTCGGCTACACCTTC | CAWSPGTGVGYTF
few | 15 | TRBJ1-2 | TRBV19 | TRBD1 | TGTGCCAGTAGTATCCCTGAAGACAGGGACTATGGCTACACCTTC | CASSIPEDRDYGYTF
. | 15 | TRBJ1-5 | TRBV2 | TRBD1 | TGTGCCAGCAGTGAGGGGGGACAGGGAAATCAGCCCCAGCATTTT | CASSEGGQGNQPQHF
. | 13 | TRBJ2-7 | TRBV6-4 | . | TGTGCCAGCAGTTATTCTCGGGTAGTCCAGCAGTACTTC | CASSYSRVVQQYF
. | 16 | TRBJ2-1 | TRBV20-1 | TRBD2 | TGCAGTGCCAATTCGGGCGGTTGGCGGGAGGGGAATGAGCAGTTCTTC | CSANSGGWREGNEQFF
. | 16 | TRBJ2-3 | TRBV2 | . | TGTGCCAGCAGTGAAGCGCGAGGGGAATACACAGATACGCAGTATTTT | CASSEARGEYTDTQYF
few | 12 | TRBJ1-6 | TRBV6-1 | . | TGTGCCAGCAGTGAATTTTATTCACCCCTCCACTTT | CASSEFYSPLHF
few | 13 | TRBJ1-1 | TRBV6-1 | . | TGTGCCAGCACCCAGGGTGTGGGAACTGAAGCTTTCTTT | CASTQGVGTEAFF
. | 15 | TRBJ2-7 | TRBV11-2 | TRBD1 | TGTGCCAGCAGCACCCCCCGGGACAGGGCAGGTGGGCAGTACTTC | CASSTPRDRAGGQYF
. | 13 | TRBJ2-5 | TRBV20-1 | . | TGCAGTGCTCCTAGGGCCCCCGCCGAGACCCAGTACTTC | CSAPRAPAETQYF
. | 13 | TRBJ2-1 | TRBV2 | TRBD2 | TGTGCCAGCAGTGAGGAGCGGGACGTACGCCAGTTCTTC | CASSEERDVRQFF
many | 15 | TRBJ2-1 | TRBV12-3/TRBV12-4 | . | TGTGCCAGCAGTTTACAAGTGGGTTACTACAATGAGCAGTTCTTC | CASSLQVGYYNEQFF
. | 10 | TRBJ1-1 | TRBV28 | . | TGTGCCAGCAGGGCGACTGAAGCTTTCTTT | CASRATEAFF
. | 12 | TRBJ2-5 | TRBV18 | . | TGTGCCAGCTCACTGGGGATGGAGACCCAGTACTTC | CASSLGMETQYF
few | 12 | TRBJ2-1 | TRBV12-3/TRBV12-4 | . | TGTGCCAGCACCCTCTCGTCGGGGGAGCAGTTCTTC | CASTLSSGEQFF
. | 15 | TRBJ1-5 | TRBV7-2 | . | TGTGCCAGCAGCTTAGTTATGGGGGCTAATCAGCCCCAGCATTTT | CASSLVMGANQPQHF
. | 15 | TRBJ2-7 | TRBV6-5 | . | TGTGCCAGCAGTTACCCTACGGGACAAGGCTACGAGCAGTACTTC | CASSYPTGQGYEQYF
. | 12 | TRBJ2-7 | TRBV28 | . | TGTGCCAGCAGTTTCGCCTTCTACGAGCAGTACTTC | CASSFAFYEQYF
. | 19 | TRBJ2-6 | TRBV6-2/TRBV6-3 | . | TGTGCCAGCAGTTACTCGAACAGGGTAAGTTCCTCTTGGGCCAACGTCCTGACTTTC | CASSYSNRVSSSWANVLTF
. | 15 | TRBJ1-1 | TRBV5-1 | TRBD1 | TGCGCCAGCAGCACCCACCCGACAGGGCCAACTGAAGCTTTCTTT | CASSTHPTGPTEAFF
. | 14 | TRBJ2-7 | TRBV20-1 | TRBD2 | TGCAGTGCCTTACCGGGACTAGAGCGGTACGAGCAGTACTTC | CSALPGLERYEQYF
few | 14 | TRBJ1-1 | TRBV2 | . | TGTGCCAGCAGTTTGGACCGAGGTAACACTGAAGCTTTCTTT | CASSLDRGNTEAFF
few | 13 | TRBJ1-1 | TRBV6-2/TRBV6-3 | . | TGTGCCAGCAGTTACGTGAGTGGGACTGAAGCTTTCTTT | CASSYVSGTEAFF